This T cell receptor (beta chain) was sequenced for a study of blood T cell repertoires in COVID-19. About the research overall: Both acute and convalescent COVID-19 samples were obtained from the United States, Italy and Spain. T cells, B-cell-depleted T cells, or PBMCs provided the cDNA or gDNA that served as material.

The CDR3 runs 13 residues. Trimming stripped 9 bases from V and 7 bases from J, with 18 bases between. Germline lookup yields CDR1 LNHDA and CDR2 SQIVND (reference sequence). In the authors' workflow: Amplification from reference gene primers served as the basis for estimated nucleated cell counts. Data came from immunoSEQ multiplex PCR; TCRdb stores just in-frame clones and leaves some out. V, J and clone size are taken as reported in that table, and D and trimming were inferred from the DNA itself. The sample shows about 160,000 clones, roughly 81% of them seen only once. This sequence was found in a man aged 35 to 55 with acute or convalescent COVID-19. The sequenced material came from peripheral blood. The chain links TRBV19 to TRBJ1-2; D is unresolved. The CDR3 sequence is CASQQVEGSGYTF. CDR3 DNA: TGTGCCAGCCAGCAGGTTGAAGGCTCTGGCTACACCTTC.